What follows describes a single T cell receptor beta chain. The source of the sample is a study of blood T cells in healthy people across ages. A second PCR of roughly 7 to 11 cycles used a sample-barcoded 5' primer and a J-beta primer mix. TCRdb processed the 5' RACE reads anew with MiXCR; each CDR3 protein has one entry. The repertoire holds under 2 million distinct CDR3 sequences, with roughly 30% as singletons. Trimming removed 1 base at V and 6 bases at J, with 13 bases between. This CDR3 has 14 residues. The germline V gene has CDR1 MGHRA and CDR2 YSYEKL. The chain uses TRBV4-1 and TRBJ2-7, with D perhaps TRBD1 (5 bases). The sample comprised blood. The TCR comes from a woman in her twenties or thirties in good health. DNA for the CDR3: TGCGCCAGCAGCCAAGGGCCAGGGAACCGCGAGCAGTACTTC. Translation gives CASSQGPGNREQYF.